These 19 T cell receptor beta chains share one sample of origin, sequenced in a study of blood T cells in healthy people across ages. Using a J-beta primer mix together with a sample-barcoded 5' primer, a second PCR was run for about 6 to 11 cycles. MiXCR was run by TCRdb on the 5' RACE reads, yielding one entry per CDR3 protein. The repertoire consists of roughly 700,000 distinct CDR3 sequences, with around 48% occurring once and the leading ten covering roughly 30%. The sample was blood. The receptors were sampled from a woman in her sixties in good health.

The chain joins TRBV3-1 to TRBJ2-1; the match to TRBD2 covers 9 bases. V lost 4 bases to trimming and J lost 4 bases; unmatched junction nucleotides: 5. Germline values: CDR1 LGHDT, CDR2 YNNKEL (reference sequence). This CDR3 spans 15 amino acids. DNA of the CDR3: TGTGCCAGCAGCCGGTGGGGACTAGCATACAATGAGCAGTTCTTC. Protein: CASSRWGLAYNEQFF.

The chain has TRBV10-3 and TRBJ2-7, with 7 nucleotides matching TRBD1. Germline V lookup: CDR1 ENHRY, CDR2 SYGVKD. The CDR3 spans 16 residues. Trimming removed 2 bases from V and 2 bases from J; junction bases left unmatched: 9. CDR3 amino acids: CAISETRDSLTYEQYF. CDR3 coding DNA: TGTGCCATCAGTGAGACCCGGGACAGCTTAACCTACGAGCAGTACTTC.

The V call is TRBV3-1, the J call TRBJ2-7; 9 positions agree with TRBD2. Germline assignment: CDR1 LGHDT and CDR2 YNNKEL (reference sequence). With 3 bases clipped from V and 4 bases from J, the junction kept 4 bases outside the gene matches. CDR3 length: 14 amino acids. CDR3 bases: TGTGCCAGCAGCCATGCAGCGGGAGGTTACGAGCAGTACTTC. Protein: CASSHAAGGYEQYF.

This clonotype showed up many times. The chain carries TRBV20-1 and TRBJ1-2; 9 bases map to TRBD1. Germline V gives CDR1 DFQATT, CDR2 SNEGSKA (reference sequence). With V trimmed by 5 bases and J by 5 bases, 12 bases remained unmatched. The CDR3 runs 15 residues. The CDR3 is CSARPGTGNQYGYTF. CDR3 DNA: TGCAGTGCTCGCCCCGGGACAGGGAACCAATATGGCTACACCTTC.

Written as DNA, the CDR3 is TGTGCCAGCACCATACGGGGGGTGGGGCGGAGGAATGAGCAGTTCTTC. Residues: CASTIRGVGRRNEQFF. The chain joins TRBV6-1 to TRBJ2-1; TRBD2 matches at 7 bases. The CDR3 covers 16 residues. V gave up 7 bases and J gave up 7 bases; unmatched junction bases: 16. Germline V gene sequence: CDR1 MNHNS, CDR2 SASEGT.

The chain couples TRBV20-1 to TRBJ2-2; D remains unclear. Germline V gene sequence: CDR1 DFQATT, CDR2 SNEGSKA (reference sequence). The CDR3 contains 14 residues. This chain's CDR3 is CSPWGRKYTGELFF. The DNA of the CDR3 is TGCAGCCCCTGGGGTCGGAAATACACCGGGGAGCTGTTTTTT.

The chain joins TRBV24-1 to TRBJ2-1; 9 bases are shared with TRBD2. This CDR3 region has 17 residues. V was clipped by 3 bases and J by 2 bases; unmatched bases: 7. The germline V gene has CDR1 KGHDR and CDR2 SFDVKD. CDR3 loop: CATSDRRAGGTYNEQFF. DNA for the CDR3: TGTGCCACCAGTGATAGAAGAGCGGGAGGCACCTACAATGAGCAGTTCTTC.

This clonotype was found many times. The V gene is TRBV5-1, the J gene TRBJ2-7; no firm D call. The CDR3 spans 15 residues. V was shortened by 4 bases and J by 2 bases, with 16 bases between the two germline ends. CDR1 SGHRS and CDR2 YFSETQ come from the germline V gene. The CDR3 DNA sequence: TGCGCCAGCAGCGCATGGAACAATCCCCCCTACGAGCAGTACTTC. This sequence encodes CASSAWNNPPYEQYF.

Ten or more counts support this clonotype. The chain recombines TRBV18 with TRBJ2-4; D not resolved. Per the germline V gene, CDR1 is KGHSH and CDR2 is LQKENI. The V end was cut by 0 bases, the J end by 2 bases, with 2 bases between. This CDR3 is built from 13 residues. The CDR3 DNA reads TGTGCCAGCTCACCACCGTCCAAAAACATTCAGTACTTC. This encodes CASSPPSKNIQYF.

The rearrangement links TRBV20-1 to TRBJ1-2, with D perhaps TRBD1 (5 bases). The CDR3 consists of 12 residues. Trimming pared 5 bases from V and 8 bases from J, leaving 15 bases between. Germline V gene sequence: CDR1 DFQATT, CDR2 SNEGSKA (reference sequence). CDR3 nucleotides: TGCAGTGCTGGGGGGGGAAGTCAGGGCTACACCTTC. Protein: CSAGGGSQGYTF.

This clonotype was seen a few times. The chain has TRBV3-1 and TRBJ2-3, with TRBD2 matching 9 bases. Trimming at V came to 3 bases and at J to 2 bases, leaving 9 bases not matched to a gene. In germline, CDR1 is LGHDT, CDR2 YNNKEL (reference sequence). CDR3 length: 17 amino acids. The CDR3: CASSHTGLAGITDTQYF. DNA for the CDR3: TGTGCCAGCAGCCACACCGGGCTAGCGGGGATCACAGATACGCAGTATTTT.

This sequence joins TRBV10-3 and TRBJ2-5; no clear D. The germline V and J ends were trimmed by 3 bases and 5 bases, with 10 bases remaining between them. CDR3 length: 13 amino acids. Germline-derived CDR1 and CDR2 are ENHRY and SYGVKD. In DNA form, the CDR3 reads TGTGCCATCAGTGATGGGGAATCCGAGACCCAGTACTTC. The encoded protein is CAISDGESETQYF.

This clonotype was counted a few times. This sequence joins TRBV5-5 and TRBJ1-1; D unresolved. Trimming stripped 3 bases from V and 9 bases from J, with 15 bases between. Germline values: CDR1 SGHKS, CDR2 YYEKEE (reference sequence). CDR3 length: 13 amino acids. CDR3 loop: CASSSGPTAQAFF. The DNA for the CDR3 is TGTGCCAGCAGCTCCGGGCCCACAGCGCAAGCTTTCTTT.

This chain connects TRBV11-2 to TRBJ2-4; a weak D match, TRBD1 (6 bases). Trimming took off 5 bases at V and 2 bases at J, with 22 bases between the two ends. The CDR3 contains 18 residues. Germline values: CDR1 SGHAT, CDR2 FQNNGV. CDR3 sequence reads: CASSRKATGTVTKNIQYF. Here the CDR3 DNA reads TGTGCCAGCAGCCGGAAGGCAACAGGGACGGTAACCAAAAACATTCAGTACTTC.

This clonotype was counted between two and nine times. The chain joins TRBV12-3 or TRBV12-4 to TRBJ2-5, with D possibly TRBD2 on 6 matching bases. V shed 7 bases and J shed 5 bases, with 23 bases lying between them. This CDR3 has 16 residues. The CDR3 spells CASTPEPGLIVETQYF. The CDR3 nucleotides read TGTGCCAGCACCCCCGAACCGGGACTCATCGTCGAGACCCAGTACTTC.

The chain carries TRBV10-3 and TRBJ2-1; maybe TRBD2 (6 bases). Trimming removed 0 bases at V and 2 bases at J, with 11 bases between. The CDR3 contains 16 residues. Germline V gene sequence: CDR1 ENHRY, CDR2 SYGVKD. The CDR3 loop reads CAISESEGFTYNEQFF. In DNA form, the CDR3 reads TGTGCCATCAGTGAGTCGGAGGGTTTCACCTACAATGAGCAGTTCTTC.

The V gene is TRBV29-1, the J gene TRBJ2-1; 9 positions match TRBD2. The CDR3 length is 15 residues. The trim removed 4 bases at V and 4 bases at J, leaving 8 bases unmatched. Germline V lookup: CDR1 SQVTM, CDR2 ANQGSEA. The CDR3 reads CSVVGAGGLYNEQFF. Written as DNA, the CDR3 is TGCAGCGTTGTAGGAGCGGGAGGTCTTTACAATGAGCAGTTCTTC.

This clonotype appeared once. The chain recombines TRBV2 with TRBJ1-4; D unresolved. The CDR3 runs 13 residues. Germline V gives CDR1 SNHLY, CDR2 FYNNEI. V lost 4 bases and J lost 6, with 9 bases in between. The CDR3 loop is CASSGETYEKLFF. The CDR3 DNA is TGTGCCAGCAGTGGGGAGACGTATGAAAAACTGTTTTTT.

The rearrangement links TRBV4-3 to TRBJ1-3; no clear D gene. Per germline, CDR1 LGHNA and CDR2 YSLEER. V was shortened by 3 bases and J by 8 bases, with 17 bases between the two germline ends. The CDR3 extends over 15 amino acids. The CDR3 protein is CASSQDPRGMDTIYF. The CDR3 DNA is TGCGCCAGCAGCCAGGACCCCCGCGGTATGGACACCATATATTTT.